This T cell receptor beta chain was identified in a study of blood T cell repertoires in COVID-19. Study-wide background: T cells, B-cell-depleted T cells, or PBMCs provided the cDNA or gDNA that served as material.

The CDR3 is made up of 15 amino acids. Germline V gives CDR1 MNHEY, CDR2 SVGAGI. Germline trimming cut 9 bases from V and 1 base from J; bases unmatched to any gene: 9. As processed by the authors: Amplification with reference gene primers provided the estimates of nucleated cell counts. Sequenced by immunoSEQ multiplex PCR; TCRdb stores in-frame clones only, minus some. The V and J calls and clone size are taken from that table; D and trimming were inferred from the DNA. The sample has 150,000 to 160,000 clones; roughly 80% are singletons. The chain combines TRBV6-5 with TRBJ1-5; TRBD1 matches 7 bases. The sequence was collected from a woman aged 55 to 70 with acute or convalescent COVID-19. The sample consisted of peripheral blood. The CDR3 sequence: CASRVKGASNQPQHF. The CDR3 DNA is TGTGCCAGTCGGGTAAAGGGGGCAAGCAATCAGCCCCAGCATTTT.